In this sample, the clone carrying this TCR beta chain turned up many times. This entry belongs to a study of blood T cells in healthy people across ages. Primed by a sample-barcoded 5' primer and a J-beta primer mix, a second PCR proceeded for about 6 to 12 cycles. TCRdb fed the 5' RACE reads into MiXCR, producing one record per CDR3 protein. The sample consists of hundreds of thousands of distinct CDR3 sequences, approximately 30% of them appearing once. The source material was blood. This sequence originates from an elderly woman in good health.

CDR3 amino acids: CSARERTGQLSGANVLTF. CDR3 sequence (DNA): TGCAGTGCTAGAGAGAGGACAGGGCAGTTATCTGGGGCCAACGTCCTGACTTTC. V and J are TRBV20-1 and TRBJ2-6; 8 nucleotides align to TRBD1. The V and J ends lost 0 bases and 1 base, in that order; junction bases with no gene match: 8. CDR1 is DFQATT, CDR2 SNEGSKA, per germline (reference sequence). The CDR3 covers 18 residues.